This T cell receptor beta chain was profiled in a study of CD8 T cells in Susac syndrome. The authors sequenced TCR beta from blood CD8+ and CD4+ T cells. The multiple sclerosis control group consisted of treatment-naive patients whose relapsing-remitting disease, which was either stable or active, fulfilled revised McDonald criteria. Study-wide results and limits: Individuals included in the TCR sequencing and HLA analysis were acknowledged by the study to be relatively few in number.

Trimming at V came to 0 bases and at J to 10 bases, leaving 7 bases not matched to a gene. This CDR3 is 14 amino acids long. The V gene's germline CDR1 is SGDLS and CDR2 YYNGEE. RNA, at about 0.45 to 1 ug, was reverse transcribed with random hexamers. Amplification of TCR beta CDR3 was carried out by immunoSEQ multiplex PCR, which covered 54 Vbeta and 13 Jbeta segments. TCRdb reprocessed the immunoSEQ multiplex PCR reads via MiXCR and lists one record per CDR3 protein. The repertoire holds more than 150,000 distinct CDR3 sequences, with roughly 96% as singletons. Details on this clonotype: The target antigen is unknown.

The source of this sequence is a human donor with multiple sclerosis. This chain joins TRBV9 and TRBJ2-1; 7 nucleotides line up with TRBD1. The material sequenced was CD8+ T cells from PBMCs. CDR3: CASSVEGAGSEQFF. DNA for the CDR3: TGTGCCAGCAGCGTAGAGGGGGCTGGCAGCGAGCAGTTCTTC.